This TCR beta chain is drawn from a study of blood T cell repertoires in COVID-19. Original analysis: It was from reference gene primer amplification that nucleated cell counts were estimated. Some clones are missing from TCRdb's copy, which holds only in-frame ones; the method was immunoSEQ multiplex PCR. Clone size and the V and J calls come from that table; the DNA yielded D and trimming. This table holds about 280,000 clones, approximately 90% found once. With V trimmed by 4 bases and J by 5 bases, 8 bases remained unmatched. Germline V gives CDR1 SGHNT, CDR2 YYREEE (reference sequence). This CDR3 has 15 amino acids. Researchers sorted participants into cohorts using their self-reported clinical history.

This clonotype originated in a woman aged 25-40 years with acute COVID-19. The V call is TRBV5-4, the J call TRBJ2-3; 9 nucleotides line up with TRBD1. Source material: PBMCs or T cells enriched from blood (not recorded which). The CDR3 loop is CASSVRTGVRDTQYF. In DNA, the CDR3 is TGTGCCAGCAGCGTAAGGACAGGGGTTCGAGATACGCAGTATTTT.